The present T cell receptor beta chain was sequenced within a study of OX40 agonist ivuxolimab in advanced cancers. As for the study more broadly: Ivuxolimab was a fully human IgG2 agonistic monoclonal antibody targeting the costimulatory receptor OX40 (CD134). Of the roughly 53 patients in dose escalation, about 20 had hepatocellular carcinoma, about 15 had melanoma, 9 had renal cell carcinoma and 9 had head and neck cancer. The paper describes the monotherapy dose-escalation part (N ≈ 52 patients) of the phase I trial of ivuxolimab. Prior anti-PD-1, anti-PD-L1 or anti-CTLA-4 therapy was permitted, and checkpoint inhibitors had been received by around 40% of dose-escalation patients. Partial responses occurred in three dose-escalation patients: two with cutaneous melanoma and one with hepatocellular carcinoma. In the dose-escalation cohort, 82.7% of patients were male, and the mean age was approximately 55 years, with a range of about 23 to 80. Intravenous ivuxolimab was administered to patients every 2 weeks at six dose levels: 0.01, 0.1, 0.3, 1.5, 3 and 10 mg/kg. The purpose of peripheral TCRbeta sequencing was to test whether ivuxolimab changed TCR sequence diversity and led to clonal T-cell expansion. Points the paper makes about the study in general: At doses from 0.1 to 3.0 mg/kg, clonal expansion was seen in both CD4+ and CD8+ blood T cells between baseline and week 6. In partial responders in the 0.1-3.0 mg/kg groups, normalized peripheral clonal expansion was found to be among the lowest, especially among CD8+ T cells. On average, CD8+ T cells showed more expanded clones than CD4+ T cells after ivuxolimab. Antigen specificity was not determined for the clonally expanded peripheral T cells. Low levels of normalized T-cell clonal expansion were also seen in some patients who did not respond.

In regard to this clone: Its binding antigen is unknown. No clone much larger than this one lies a single base away; base qualities are absent.

The CDR3 spans 11 residues, from the cysteine through the phenylalanine. The DNA shown is the 33-base CDR3, in frame from base 1. In the germline V gene (reference sequence), CDR1 corresponds to SEHNR and CDR2 to FQNEAQ. V is cut by 1 base and J by 9 bases, and the space between the germline ends is 7 bases. The trial excluded patients who had a history of autoimmune disease or were on systemic immunosuppression. Peripheral blood for TCR sequencing was collected from all dose cohorts at baseline, on cycle 4 day 1, and on cycle 7 day 1. Samples were obtained from an open-label, multicenter, first-in-human phase I dose-escalation trial of ivuxolimab. Adults with locally advanced or metastatic melanoma, renal cell carcinoma, hepatocellular carcinoma or head and neck squamous cell carcinoma were enrolled in the trial. Before TCR sequencing, CD4+ T cells and CD8+ T cells from peripheral blood were sorted into separate populations.

For sequencing of the TCRbeta CDR3 region, genomic DNA was extracted from the sorted cells. The immunoSEQ Assay was used for sequencing of TCRbeta CDR3 regions. This is the immuneACCESS table as TCRdb keeps it, with only in-frame sequences that have V and J called. A part of the clones is gone; compared with another copy, unresolved V genes explain less than half, and the rest is unexplained. This sample has some 26,000 clones in its table, and 75% to 85% of those were observed once. In total, the top ten clones hold roughly a quarter of the sample. The chain is made from TRBV7-9 and TRBJ2-7; the D segment cannot be called with confidence. Sequenced material: CD4+ or CD8+ T cells sorted from blood, taken in a trial of the OX40 agonist ivuxolimab. This clonotype originated in an adult with an advanced solid tumor such as melanoma, head and neck, liver or kidney cancer. The CDR3 sequence is CASSLGPVQYF. The DNA sequence is given as TGTGCCAGCAGCTTAGGACCAGTGCAGTACTTC.